This TCR beta chain was profiled in a study of T cell repertoires in cytomegalovirus infection. Study context: Indications of both CMV infection and matching HLA type were provided by public TCR beta signatures. Points from the study as a whole: HLA-C-restricted CMV clonotypes gave the most frequent clonotype in two of eight donors. Totalled public TCR beta family frequency picked out people who carried CMV plus the relevant HLA.

V lost 5 bases and J lost 3; bases outside the gene matches: 8. The CDR3 has 17 residues. TCRdb reprocessed the reads via MiXCR and lists one record per CDR3 protein. The sample has about 200,000 distinct CDR3 sequences, approximately 9.6% seen once; the top ten hold roughly 5.1%. This clonotype has just a few counts. Its antigen is unknown. The chain recombines TRBV12-3 or TRBV12-4 with TRBJ2-1; TRBD2 matches 12 bases. This clonotype originated in a human donor in good health (CMV status not recorded). Some clones in this sample may be carry-over from other donors' samples. Specimen: PBMCs. The CDR3 DNA follows: TGTGCCAGCAGTCACCGGACTAGCGGGAATAACTACAATGAGCAGTTCTTC. This sequence encodes CASSHRTSGNNYNEQFF.